This T cell receptor beta chain originates from a study of OX40 agonist ivuxolimab in advanced cancers. About the study: Patients were treated with ivuxolimab, an agonistic anti-OX40 (CD134) antibody. From about 20 to 79 years was the age range, with a mean of 60 years, and over 70% were male.

Only in-frame clones appear in the TCRdb table, and some are missing; sequencing was by immunoSEQ multiplex PCR. The data contain 55,000 to 90,000 clones, about nine tenths of them singletons. Of note for this clone: No antigen is known for it.

Trimming took 4 bases from V and 1 from J, leaving 8 bases between them. The CDR3 loop spans 14 amino acids. Per germline, CDR1 MNHEY and CDR2 SMNVEV (reference sequence). Findings and caveats of the study: At doses 0.1 to 3.0 mg/kg, CD4+ and CD8+ clones expanded.

Sequences were derived from CD4+ or CD8+ T cells sorted from blood, sampled in a trial of the OX40 agonist ivuxolimab. The gene calls are TRBV27 and TRBJ1-5; no clear D. This TCR derives from an adult with an advanced solid tumor such as melanoma, head and neck, liver or kidney cancer. CDR3 in DNA: TGTGCCAGCAGTTCTCCAGCAAGCAATCAGCCCCAGCATTTT. This encodes CASSSPASNQPQHF.